Listed here are 20 T cell receptor beta chains from one sample, sequenced in a study of blood T cell repertoires in COVID-19. Clones were read by immunoSEQ multiplex PCR, and TCRdb kept only the in-frame ones, dropping some. The repertoire holds around 160,000 clones, with approximately 80% as singletons. The sample was PBMCs or T cells enriched from blood (not recorded which). Source of these receptors: a woman aged 60-75 years who had recovered from COVID-19.

This chain uses TRBV6-5 with TRBJ1-6; 8 bases are shared with TRBD1. V lost 5 bases and J lost 7; bases outside the gene matches: 4. The CDR3 is made up of 14 amino acids. Per the germline V gene, CDR1 is MNHEY and CDR2 is SVGAGI. CDR3 residues: CASSQGQENSPLHF. CDR3 DNA: TGTGCCAGCAGTCAGGGACAGGAGAATTCACCCCTCCACTTT.

The chain combines TRBV9 with TRBJ2-7, with a tentative D call TRBD1 (6 bases). V lost 3 bases, J lost 2 bases, and 9 bases lay in between. The CDR3 runs to 13 residues. Per the germline V gene, CDR1 is SGDLS and CDR2 is YYNGEE. CDR3 residues: CASSAGTPYEQYF. DNA of the CDR3: TGTGCCAGCAGCGCCGGGACACCCTACGAGCAGTACTTC.

The chain uses TRBV7-8 and TRBJ2-3; D gene unclear. V was shortened by 3 bases and J by 0 bases, with 13 bases between the two germline ends. The germline V gene has CDR1 SGHVS and CDR2 FQNEAQ. The CDR3 runs to 16 residues. In DNA form, the CDR3 reads TGTGCCAGCAGCTTGGTACTATCGGCCAGCACAGATACGCAGTATTTT. It codes for CASSLVLSASTDTQYF. The variable domain in full, completed from reference TRBV7-8 and TRBJ2-3, reads GAGVSQSPRYKVAKRGQDVALRCDPISGHVSLFWYQQALGQGPEFLTYFQNEAQLDKSGLPSDRFFAERPEGSVSTLKIQRTQQEDSAVYLCASSLVLSASTDTQYFGPGTRLTVL.

V usage is TRBV11-2 and J usage is TRBJ2-3; TRBD2 matches 11 bases. V was clipped by 2 bases and J by 0 bases; unmatched bases: 7. This CDR3 comprises 18 residues. Germline CDR1 reads SGHAT; CDR2 reads FQNNGV. DNA for the CDR3: TGTGCCAGCAGCTTATCGGGACTAGCGGTAACTAGCACAGATACGCAGTATTTT. It codes for CASSLSGLAVTSTDTQYF.

V gene TRBV6-6 combines with J gene TRBJ2-4, with a tentative D call TRBD1 (5 bases). Germline V lookup: CDR1 MNHNY, CDR2 SVGAGI (reference sequence). The CDR3 has 15 amino acids. V was shortened by 8 bases and J by 0 bases, with 14 bases between the two germline ends. CDR3 residues: CASASTDLAKNIQYF. Here the CDR3 DNA reads TGTGCCAGCGCCTCGACAGATCTAGCCAAAAACATTCAGTACTTC.

CDR3 protein: CASSPRLAGGRTDTQYF. CDR3 sequence (DNA): TGTGCCAGCAGCCCCAGACTAGCGGGGGGGCGCACAGATACGCAGTATTTT. The chain links TRBV5-4 to TRBJ2-3; 14 nucleotides line up with TRBD2. CDR1 and CDR2 from the germline V gene are SGHNT and YYREEE (reference sequence). J gave up 1 base and V 4 bases, and 5 bases lay outside the gene matches. The CDR3 totals 17 residues.

The CDR3: CASSFTPQTGRGYGYTF. DNA of the CDR3: TGTGCCAGCAGTTTCACCCCCCAGACAGGGAGAGGGTATGGCTACACCTTC. The chain has TRBV27 and TRBJ1-2; 7 positions agree with TRBD1. Germline V gene data show CDR1 as MNHEY and CDR2 as SMNVEV (reference sequence). The CDR3 extends over 17 amino acids. V lost 3 bases, J lost 5 bases, and 15 bases stayed unmatched.

V gene TRBV19 combines with J gene TRBJ2-5; TRBD2 aligns across 9 bases. V lost 6 bases and J lost 1; bases outside the gene matches: 6. This CDR3 is built from 15 residues. Germline V gives CDR1 LNHDA, CDR2 SQIVND (reference sequence). In nucleotides, the CDR3 is TGTGCCAGTAGGGGACTAGCCGCCGGCCAAGAGACCCAGTACTTC. Translating gives CASRGLAAGQETQYF. The full variable domain, its missing parts supplied by reference TRBV19 and TRBJ2-5, is DGGITQSPKYLFRKEGQNVTLSCEQNLNHDAMYWYRQDPGQGLRLIYYSQIVNDFQKGDIAEGYSVSREKKESFPLTVTSAQKNPTAFYLCASRGLAAGQETQYFGPGTRLLVL.

The chain recombines TRBV10-3 with TRBJ2-7; D possibly corresponds to TRBD1 (6 bases). The CDR3 is made up of 15 amino acids. V lost 6 bases, J lost 1 base, and 16 bases lay in between. Germline assignment: CDR1 ENHRY and CDR2 SYGVKD. DNA for the CDR3: TGTGCCATCAGCAAGACAGGCTCGGGTTCCTACGAGCAGTACTTC. This codes for CAISKTGSGSYEQYF.

The table lists this clone with a few counts. This chain uses TRBV14 with TRBJ1-4; D remains ambiguous. Trimming left V 1 base short and J 5 bases short, with 2 bases between. This CDR3 is 12 amino acids long. The germline V gene has CDR1 SGHDN and CDR2 FVKESK. CDR3 DNA sequence: TGTGCCAGCAGCCAAGTAAATGAAAAACTGTTTTTT. Translating it yields CASSQVNEKLFF. The variable domain in full, with the rest retrieved from reference TRBV14 and TRBJ1-4, is EAGVTQFPSHSVIEKGQTVTLRCDPISGHDNLYWYRRVMGKEIKFLLHFVKESKQDESGMPNNRFLAERTGGTYSTLKVQPAELEDSGVYFCASSQVNEKLFFGSGTQLSVL.

The CDR3 spells CASSPHEAEAFF. CDR3 coding DNA: TGTGCCAGCAGCCCTCACGAGGCTGAAGCTTTCTTT. V gene TRBV9 combines with J gene TRBJ1-1, with unresolved D. The length of the CDR3 is 12 residues. CDR1 SGDLS and CDR2 YYNGEE come from the germline V gene. V was pared by 4 bases and J by 6 bases, with 10 bases between.

V gene TRBV15 combines with J gene TRBJ1-3; D is ambiguous. The length of the CDR3 is 14 residues. In germline, CDR1 is LNHNV, CDR2 YYDKDF (reference sequence). V was pared by 6 bases and J by 1 base, with 10 bases between. CDR3 sequence reads: CATSTGRSGNTIYF. The CDR3 DNA reads as TGTGCCACCAGTACCGGGAGGTCTGGAAACACCATATATTTT.

This sequence joins TRBV7-2 and TRBJ2-5; 7 nucleotides line up with TRBD2. Germline lookup yields CDR1 SGHTA and CDR2 FQGNSA. V trimming: 3 bases; J trimming: 1 base; junction bases outside the gene matches: 5. This CDR3 has 15 amino acids. The CDR3 region has the DNA TGTGCCAGCAGCTTTCAGCGGGGCCTCCAAGAGACCCAGTACTTC. It encodes CASSFQRGLQETQYF.

The rearrangement joins TRBV15 to TRBJ2-7; maybe TRBD1 (6 bases). The length of the CDR3 is 17 residues. Germline lookup yields CDR1 LNHNV and CDR2 YYDKDF (reference sequence). Trimming stripped 0 bases from V and 2 bases from J, with 17 bases between. The CDR3 loop is CATSRDRQGQPPYEQYF. DNA of the CDR3: TGTGCCACCAGCAGAGATCGACAAGGACAGCCACCCTACGAGCAGTACTTC.

A word on this clone: A read error may account for a junction end that differs from germline. V and J are TRBV12-3 or TRBV12-4 and TRBJ1-1, with 7 bases identical to TRBD1. The CDR3 is 12 residues long. The CDR3 loop reads CASTYLDRALIF. The CDR3 DNA reads TGTGCCAGCACCTACCTCGACAGGGCGTTGATCTTT.

The chain joins TRBV4-1 to TRBJ2-5; 9 nucleotides line up with TRBD2. This CDR3 region has 14 residues. V trimming: 3 bases; J trimming: 5 bases; junction bases outside the gene matches: 4. The germline V gene has CDR1 MGHRA and CDR2 YSYEKL. CDR3: CASSQSSGAETQYF. The CDR3 region has the DNA TGCGCCAGCAGCCAGTCTAGCGGGGCTGAGACCCAGTACTTC.

V is TRBV1 and J is TRBJ2-3; TRBD1 reflects the table's D call only, with no check against the DNA. TRBV1 is a pseudogene segment. The CDR3 is 14 residues long. CDR3 nucleotide sequence: TGCACCAGCAGCCAGGCAGGGATCACAGATACGCAGTATTTT. The encoded protein is CTSSQAGITDTQYF.

V usage is TRBV10-3 and J usage is TRBJ2-2, with D possibly TRBD1 on 5 matching bases. The germline V and J ends were trimmed by 2 bases and 4 bases, with 11 bases remaining between them. The CDR3 length is 15 residues. Per germline, CDR1 ENHRY and CDR2 SYGVKD. Written as DNA, the CDR3 is TGTGCCATCAGTGAGCCAGGGAAAGTCACCGGGGAGCTGTTTTTT. Its translation is CAISEPGKVTGELFF.

The rearrangement links TRBV11-3 to TRBJ1-3; D ambiguous. CDR3 length equals 15 residues. CDR1 is SGHNT and CDR2 is YENEEA in the germline V gene. The ends were cut back, 0 bases at V and 0 bases at J, with 6 bases in the middle. CDR3: CASSLEHSSGNTIYF. In nucleotides, the CDR3 is TGTGCCAGCAGCTTAGAACACAGCTCTGGAAACACCATATATTTT.

The chain is built from TRBV30 and TRBJ2-1, with a possible D match to TRBD2 (5 bases). This CDR3 is built from 14 residues. V dropped 0 bases and J dropped 4 bases, with 10 bases sitting between them. Germline V lookup: CDR1 GTSNPN, CDR2 SVGIG (reference sequence). CDR3 protein: CAWSVDTGYNEQFF. The CDR3 DNA is TGTGCCTGGAGTGTAGACACGGGATACAATGAGCAGTTCTTC.